These T cell receptor beta chains were read from a single sample in a study of blood T cell repertoires in COVID-19. The repertoire was sequenced with immunoSEQ multiplex PCR; TCRdb's copy has only in-frame clones and lacks some. This table has about 300,000 clones, 88% appearing once. The sequencing input was peripheral blood. The receptors originated from a woman in her 30s who had recovered from COVID-19. Both conserved end residues are trimmed from each CDR3. D genes are given only for firm matches.

TRBV11-2,TRBJ1-1,TRBD1,ASKGQLNTEAF
TRBV11-1,TRBJ2-1,TRBD1,ASSNRGLFDEQF
TRBV5-1,TRBJ2-7,TRBD1,ASSRDRDEQY
TRBV6-1,TRBJ1-6,-,ASSVGGTGSPLH
TRBV9,TRBJ1-5,-,ASSPDSNSNQPQH
TRBV5-1,TRBJ2-7,-,ASSDGRTVSYEQY
TRBV2,TRBJ1-5,TRBD1,ASSEAGQGGGQPQH
TRBV9,TRBJ2-1,-,ASSVAVYNEQF
TRBV4-1,TRBJ1-6,TRBD1,ASSQRLDRDYNSPLH
TRBV6-4,TRBJ1-2,-,ARQNRVVYGYT
TRBV7-9,TRBJ2-5,-,ASSLASSYQETQY
TRBV4-2,TRBJ1-3,-,ASSLPRGGLGGNTIY
TRBV15,TRBJ1-1,-,ATSRAGGRYTEAF
TRBV11-1,TRBJ1-6,-,ASSLDGGHNSPLH
TRBV7-8,TRBJ2-7,TRBD1,ASSFPGQGDGEQY
TRBV2,TRBJ2-5,TRBD2,ASSEVAGGQETQY
TRBV18,TRBJ1-1,-,ASSPPAGANTEAF
TRBV3-1/TRBV3-2,TRBJ1-2,-,ASSQDRGLGQPYGYT
TRBV30,TRBJ2-7,-,AWSLPDSRYEQY
TRBV7-8,TRBJ1-1,TRBD1,ASSLWTGVNTEAF
TRBV5-1,TRBJ2-1,-,ASSLGDTSYNEQF
TRBV2,TRBJ2-3,-,ASSDFRQDTQY
TRBV28,TRBJ2-3,-,ATLSGGPDTQY
TRBV5-4,TRBJ2-1,TRBD2,ASSVGGAYNEQF
TRBV6-5,TRBJ1-2,TRBD1,ASSYSRRGPNYGYT
TRBV11-2,TRBJ1-3,TRBD1,ASTTRGVAGNTIY
TRBV5-6,TRBJ2-7,-,ASSRTGYEQY
TRBV30,TRBJ1-4,-,AWSVKSGLNEKLF
TRBV10-3,TRBJ2-5,-,AISDARGAGETQY
TRBV28,TRBJ2-7,TRBD1,ASRNRGQGAYEQY
TRBV19,TRBJ1-2,-,ASITCYT
TRBV4-3,TRBJ2-6,-,ASSQGEGGRSGANVLT
TRBV29-1,TRBJ2-2,TRBD2,SVRRGGSSGELF
TRBV2,TRBJ2-2,TRBD1,ASTRLTGAAGELF
TRBV7-6,TRBJ1-3,-,ASSLAGDSGNTIY
TRBV5-6,TRBJ2-6,-,ASSLIFSSGANVLT
TRBV6-5,TRBJ2-5,-,ASSWIGTIQETQY
TRBV19,TRBJ1-5,-,ASKSGLGQPQH
TRBV28,TRBJ1-4,-,ASYPHYSEKLF
TRBV18,TRBJ2-2,-,ASSPPSVNTGELF
TRBV5-1,TRBJ1-6,-,ATSPTGSHNSPLH
TRBV5-1,TRBJ1-5,-,ASSLTGISNQPQH
TRBV28,TRBJ1-6,TRBD1,ASSSPGQGHNSPLH
TRBV5-1,TRBJ1-6,-,ASSHTGESSPLH
TRBV27,TRBJ2-7,-,ASSQLGQRFPYEQY
TRBV7-8,TRBJ1-5,-,ASSPEFRQANQPQH
TRBV3-1/TRBV3-2,TRBJ2-5,TRBD2,ASSHNRIAGDFYQETQY
TRBV18,TRBJ2-6,-,ASSPEQRRSGANVLT
TRBV28,TRBJ1-3,-,ASTPNRISGNTIY
TRBV4-2,TRBJ2-1,-,ASSQGGRNLNEQF
TRBV6-6,TRBJ1-5,TRBD1,ASSLQGVDGNQPQH